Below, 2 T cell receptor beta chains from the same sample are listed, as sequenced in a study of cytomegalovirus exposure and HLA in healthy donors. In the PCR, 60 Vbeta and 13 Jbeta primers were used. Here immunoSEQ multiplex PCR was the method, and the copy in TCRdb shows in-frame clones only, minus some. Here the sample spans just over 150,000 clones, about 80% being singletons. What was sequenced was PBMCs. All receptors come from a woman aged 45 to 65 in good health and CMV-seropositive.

This CDR3 is CASSLAAGGTDTQYF. DNA for the CDR3: TGCGCCAGCAGCTTGGCCGCAGGGGGCACAGATACGCAGTATTTT. The chain has TRBV5-1 and TRBJ2-3; a possible D gene is TRBD1 (6 bases). Germline values: CDR1 SGHRS, CDR2 YFSETQ. The CDR3 has 15 amino acids. The V and J ends lost 0 bases and 1 base respectively, with 9 bases between them.

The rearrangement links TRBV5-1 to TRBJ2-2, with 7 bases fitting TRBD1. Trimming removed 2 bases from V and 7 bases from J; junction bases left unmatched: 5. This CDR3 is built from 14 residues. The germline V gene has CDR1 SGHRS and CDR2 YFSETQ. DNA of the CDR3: TGCGCCAGCAGCTTAGACAGGGATGGCGGGGAGCTGTTTTTT. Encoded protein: CASSLDRDGGELFF. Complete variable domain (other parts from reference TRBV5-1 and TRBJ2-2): KAGVTQTPRYLIKTRGQQVTLSCSPISGHRSVSWYQQTPGQGLQFLFEYFSETQRNKGNFPGRFSGRQFSNSRSEMNVSTLELGDSALYLCASSLDRDGGELFFGEGSRLTVL.